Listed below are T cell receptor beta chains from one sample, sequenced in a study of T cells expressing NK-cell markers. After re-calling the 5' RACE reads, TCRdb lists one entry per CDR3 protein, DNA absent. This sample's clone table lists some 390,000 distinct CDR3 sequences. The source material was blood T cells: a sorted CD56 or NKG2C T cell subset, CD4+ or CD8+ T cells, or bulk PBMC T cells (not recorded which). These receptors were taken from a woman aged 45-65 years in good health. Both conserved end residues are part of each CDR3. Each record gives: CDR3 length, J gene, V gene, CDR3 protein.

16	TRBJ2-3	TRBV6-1	CASSDLQGWGRDTQYF
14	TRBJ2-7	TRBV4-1	CASSYVGLGAEQYF
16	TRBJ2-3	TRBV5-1	CASSWDLDRATDTQYF
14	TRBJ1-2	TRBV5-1	CASSLSGQTYGYTF
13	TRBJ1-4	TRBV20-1	CSAPGQDLEKLFF
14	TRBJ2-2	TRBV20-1	CSAGGLAATGELFF
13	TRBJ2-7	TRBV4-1	CASSKGQNYEQYF
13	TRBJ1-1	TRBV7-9	CASSLAQGTEAFF
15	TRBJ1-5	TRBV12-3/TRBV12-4	CASRRTGLPSQPQHF
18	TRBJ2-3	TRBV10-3	CAISGTPRTSGNTDTQYF
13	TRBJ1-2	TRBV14	CASSNTDNYGYTF
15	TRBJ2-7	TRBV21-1	CASTRASGSRSEQYF
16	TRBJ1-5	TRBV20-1	CSAREGTLGAHQPQHF
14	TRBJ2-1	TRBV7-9	CASSLGSSASEQFF
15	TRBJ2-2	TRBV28	CASSLGPLNTGELFF
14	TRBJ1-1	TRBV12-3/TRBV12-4	CASSLAYMNTEAFF
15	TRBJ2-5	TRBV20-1	CSASRVAAFRETQYF
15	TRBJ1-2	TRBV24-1	CATSDFPQGNYGYTF
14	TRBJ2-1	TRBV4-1	CASSQVGTPNEQFF
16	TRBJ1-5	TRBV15	CATSRDGGDRGKPQHF
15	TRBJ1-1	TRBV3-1	CASSQSGVGALIAFF
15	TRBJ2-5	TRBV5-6	CASSSLLAHQETQYF
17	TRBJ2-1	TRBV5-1	CASSLELGQGANNEQFF
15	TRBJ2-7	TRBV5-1	CASSGLAGAGYEQYF
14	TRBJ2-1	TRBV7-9	CASSTGTANNEQFF
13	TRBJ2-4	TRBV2	CASSGVTENIQYF
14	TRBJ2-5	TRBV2	CASILQGALETQYF
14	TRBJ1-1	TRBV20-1	CSARVRIMNTEAFF
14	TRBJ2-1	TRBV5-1	CASAQGVVLNEQFF
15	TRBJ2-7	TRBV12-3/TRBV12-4	CASSPIAGIPYEQYF
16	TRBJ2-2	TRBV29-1	CSVELRLAGGPGELFF
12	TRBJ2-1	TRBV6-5	CASSYGLGEQFF
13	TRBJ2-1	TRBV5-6	CASSDQHYNEQFF